This T cell receptor (beta chain) was retrieved from a study of blood T cell repertoires in COVID-19. For the study at large: Whether acute or convalescent, the COVID-19 samples came from the United States, Italy and Spain. From T cells, B-cell-depleted T cells, or PBMCs came the material, which was cDNA or gDNA.

The CDR3 runs 15 residues. V shed 0 bases and J shed 7 bases, with 15 bases lying between them. The germline V gene encodes CDR1 LGHDT and CDR2 YNNKEL (reference sequence). Under the authors' procedure: Scientists estimated how many nucleated cells there were by amplifying reference gene primers. Clones were sequenced by immunoSEQ multiplex PCR, and TCRdb holds only the in-frame ones, with some missing. The V and J calls and the clone size are those of that table, but D and trimming were determined from the DNA. The table includes about 88,000 clones, 91% detected once. The chain employs TRBV3-1 (or the pseudogene TRBV3-2) and TRBJ2-5; D is uncertain. Sequencing was performed on peripheral blood. The TCR sequence derives from a human donor with active COVID-19. The donor label of this sample is uncertain. CDR3 sequence: CASSQDLSSRGTQYF. CDR3 bases: TGTGCCAGCAGCCAAGATCTCTCGTCTAGAGGGACCCAGTACTTC.